This entry is about one T cell receptor beta chain. The data were obtained in a study of blood T cell repertoires in COVID-19. Study background: Sites in the United States, Italy and Spain provided acute and convalescent COVID-19 samples. T cells, B-cell-depleted T cells, or PBMCs provided the cDNA or gDNA that served as material.

The V gene's germline CDR1 is MNHEY and CDR2 SMNVEV (reference sequence). V shed 4 bases and J shed 3 bases, with 9 bases lying between them. The CDR3 totals 13 residues. Measured with immunoSEQ multiplex PCR; TCRdb has only the in-frame clones, and not every one. The sample consists of 100,000 to 150,000 clones, 69% of them appearing once. This receptor was identified in a woman aged 70-85 years with acute or convalescent COVID-19. The gene calls are TRBV27 and TRBJ1-1, with D unclear. Sequenced sample: peripheral blood. The CDR3, as DNA: TGTGCCAGCAGTTCTAACCGCTACACTGAAGCTTTCTTT. Its protein product is CASSSNRYTEAFF.